This is a list of T cell receptor beta chains from one sample in a study of beta chain features in type 1 diabetes. Repertoires were generated with immunoSEQ multiplex PCR, while TCRdb's copy carries only in-frame clones and drops some. The sample holds roughly 180,000 clones, approximately 7.9% seen once. Sequences were obtained from central memory CD4+ T cells from blood. Every receptor here comes from a man aged 18 to 29 with type 1 diabetes. Each CDR3 is given with its conserved first and last residue. D genes are given only for firm matches. The size of a clone is reported for some rows only, either as once, few or many, or as a class for expanded clones.

TRBJ2-7 NA TRBV28 NA TGTGCCAGCAGGGATTACAGGTACGAGCAGTACTTC CASRDYRYEQYF
TRBJ2-5 few TRBV10-3 TRBD1 TGTGCCATCAGTGGTTCCCCAAATAGACAGGGGCAAGAGACCCAGTACTTC CAISGSPNRQGQETQYF
TRBJ2-2 few TRBV6-1 TRBD2 TGTGCCAGCAGTGGCGCGGGACTAGCTGGGGCCGGGGAGCTGTTTTTT CASSGAGLAGAGELFF
TRBJ2-3 NA TRBV14 NA TGTGCCAGCAGCCAACTCTCTTCCGGGGGGCTCGGTACGCAGTATTTT CASSQLSSGGLGTQYF
TRBJ1-2 NA TRBV7-2 NA TGTGCCAGCAGCTTAATAGCTAACTATGGCTACACCTTC CASSLIANYGYTF
TRBJ1-2 NA TRBV28 NA TGTGCCAGCAGTCGAGTTCGGGATGGCTACACCTTC CASSRVRDGYTF
TRBJ2-7 many TRBV18 TRBD1 TGTGCCAGCTCAACGGGACAGAGAAACTACGAGCAGTACTTC CASSTGQRNYEQYF
TRBJ1-5 NA TRBV6-6 TRBD1 TGTGCCAGCAGTTCGGGACAGGGCGATCAGCCCCAGCATTTT CASSSGQGDQPQHF
TRBJ1-1 NA TRBV29-1 NA TGCAGCGTTGTAGGTGGCGGTGAAGCTTTCTTT CSVVGGGEAFF
TRBJ2-1 NA TRBV29-1 NA TGCAGCGTGACCGGCATCAGGGCCTACAATGAGCAGTTCTTC CSVTGIRAYNEQFF
TRBJ1-1 NA TRBV4-3 NA TGCGCCAGCAGCCCGGCCGGGTCTCTGAACACTGAAGCTTTCTTT CASSPAGSLNTEAFF
TRBJ2-5 few TRBV2 TRBD1 TGTGCCAGCAGTGGGACAGGGGGGGGGCGAGAGACCCAGTACTTC CASSGTGGGRETQYF
TRBJ1-1 few TRBV6-6 NA TGTGCCAGCAGTCTTTACGGGAAGAACACTGAAGCTTTCTTT CASSLYGKNTEAFF
TRBJ1-6 NA TRBV5-4 NA TGTGCCAGCAGCTTGCCCAGTGTCGGAGAATCACCCCTCCACTTT CASSLPSVGESPLHF
TRBJ1-1 NA TRBV5-1 TRBD1 TGCGCCAGCACCACAGGGGGATTCGACACTGAAGCTTTCTTT CASTTGGFDTEAFF
TRBJ1-3 NA TRBV4-3 TRBD1 TGCGCCAGCAGCCGACAGGGAACTGGAAACACCATATATTTT CASSRQGTGNTIYF
TRBJ2-5 few TRBV2 TRBD1 TGTGCCAGCACTGAAACGACAGGGCGTCAAGAGACCCAGTACTTC CASTETTGRQETQYF
TRBJ2-1 NA TRBV19 TRBD2 TGTGCCAGTAGATGGACTAGCGGAAGCTCCTACAATGAGCAGTTCTTC CASRWTSGSSYNEQFF
TRBJ2-5 many TRBV7-9 TRBD1 TGTGCCAGCATCCCGACAGGGGGAGAGACCCAGTACTTC CASIPTGGETQYF
TRBJ1-4 NA TRBV15 NA TGTGCCACCAGCAGGGACACCTATGAAAAACTGTTTTTT CATSRDTYEKLFF
TRBJ2-5 few TRBV2 NA TGTGCCAGCACGGGCGAAAGGGGTGAGACCCAGTACTTC CASTGERGETQYF
TRBJ2-6 NA TRBV4-3 NA TGCGCCAGCAGCCAGCAAGTCGTCGGGGGAACAGGGGCCAACGTCCTGACTTTC CASSQQVVGGTGANVLTF
TRBJ1-2 NA TRBV28 TRBD1 TGTGCCAGCAGTTTAGCCGGGACAGCACCGATGAACTATGGCTACACCTTC CASSLAGTAPMNYGYTF
TRBJ2-1 NA TRBV28 TRBD2 TGTGCCAGCAGTTCAAACGGACTAGCGGGACGGAATGAGCAGTTCTTC CASSSNGLAGRNEQFF
TRBJ2-6 NA TRBV15 TRBD2 TGTGCCACCGCGGGGGGCCTGACATTAGGCTCTGGGGCCAACGTCCTGACTTTC CATAGGLTLGSGANVLTF
TRBJ2-7 many TRBV25-1 NA TGTGCCAGCAGTGAGGCCGCCAGCTCCTACGAGCAGTACTTC CASSEAASSYEQYF
TRBJ2-6 NA TRBV5-4 NA TGTGCCAGCAGCATCCCAGGGGCGGCTGGGGCCAACGTCCTGACTTTC CASSIPGAAGANVLTF
TRBJ2-1 NA TRBV2 TRBD2 TGTGCCAGCAGTCCTCCCGGGACTAGCGGGGGGTACAATGAGCAGTTCTTC CASSPPGTSGGYNEQFF